A selection of T cell receptor beta chains follows, all from one sample in a study of blood T cell repertoires in COVID-19. The table came from immunoSEQ multiplex PCR; TCRdb's copy has only in-frame clones and leaves some out. The repertoire has roughly 29,000 clones, roughly 90% of them found once; the top ten carry 3.5%. Material: peripheral blood. The receptor source for this set is a human donor in a cohort sampled during active COVID-19. CDR3s include the opening cysteine and the closing phenylalanine or tryptophan. Fields, in order: V gene, clone size, J gene, D gene, CDR3 DNA, CDR3 protein. The D gene is left open where the match is weak. Some rows have no size entry. The others give once, few or many, or a class for an expanded clone.

V gene: TRBV19; clone size: .; J gene: TRBJ2-1; D gene: TRBD1; CDR3 DNA: TGTGCCAGTAGTACCGGACAGGGTTTCGCTTCGGACAATGAGCAGTTCTTC; CDR3 protein: CASSTGQGFASDNEQFF
V gene: TRBV7-9; clone size: .; J gene: TRBJ1-1; D gene: .; CDR3 DNA: TGTGCCAGCAGCTCAGAGGGGGGGGGAGCTGAAGCTTTCTTT; CDR3 protein: CASSSEGGGAEAFF
V gene: TRBV9; clone size: once; J gene: TRBJ2-2; D gene: TRBD1; CDR3 DNA: TGTGCCAGCAGCCCCCAGACAGGGGGCTCCGGGGAGCTGTTTTTT; CDR3 protein: CASSPQTGGSGELFF
V gene: TRBV27; clone size: once; J gene: TRBJ2-5; D gene: TRBD2; CDR3 DNA: TGTGCCAGCAGTGCGACTAGCGGGGGGTTCTCCCTCGGGCTCGAGACCCAGTACTTC; CDR3 protein: CASSATSGGFSLGLETQYF
V gene: TRBV25-1; clone size: .; J gene: TRBJ1-6; D gene: .; CDR3 DNA: TGTGCCAGCAGTGAATCGAGTTCACCCCTCCACTTT; CDR3 protein: CASSESSSPLHF
V gene: TRBV6-6; clone size: .; J gene: TRBJ2-2; D gene: .; CDR3 DNA: TGTGCCAGCTTCCTACGCACCGGGGAGCTGTTTTTT; CDR3 protein: CASFLRTGELFF
V gene: TRBV5-1; clone size: .; J gene: TRBJ2-7; D gene: TRBD1; CDR3 DNA: TGCGCCAGCAGCCCCGGCGGGACAGGGATCTACGAGCAGTACTTC; CDR3 protein: CASSPGGTGIYEQYF
V gene: TRBV27; clone size: .; J gene: TRBJ2-7; D gene: TRBD2; CDR3 DNA: TGTGCCAGCAGTTTATCGATAATAGCGGGGGCGGGCGAGCAGTACTTC; CDR3 protein: CASSLSIIAGAGEQYF
V gene: TRBV30; clone size: .; J gene: TRBJ2-7; D gene: TRBD1; CDR3 DNA: TGTGCCTGGAGTATTCAGGGACAGCTTTACGAGCAGTACTTC; CDR3 protein: CAWSIQGQLYEQYF
V gene: TRBV3-1/TRBV3-2; clone size: .; J gene: TRBJ2-3; D gene: TRBD1; CDR3 DNA: TGTGCCAGCAGCCAATACCTCGCAGGGACAGGGGGATACGGGAACACAGATACGCAGTATTTT; CDR3 protein: CASSQYLAGTGGYGNTDTQYF
V gene: TRBV7-8; clone size: .; J gene: TRBJ1-4; D gene: TRBD1; CDR3 DNA: TGTGCCAGCAGCTCACCGGGACAGGGGAATGAAAAACTGTTTTTT; CDR3 protein: CASSSPGQGNEKLFF
V gene: TRBV7-9; clone size: .; J gene: TRBJ1-6; D gene: .; CDR3 DNA: TGTGCCAGCAGCCCCTCCGGAGGTTCACCCCTCCACTTT; CDR3 protein: CASSPSGGSPLHF
V gene: TRBV30; clone size: .; J gene: TRBJ2-2; D gene: .; CDR3 DNA: TGTACTGGGGGCTTTGGCGGGGAGCTGTTTTTT; CDR3 protein: CTGGFGGELFF
V gene: TRBV20-1; clone size: .; J gene: TRBJ1-6; D gene: .; CDR3 DNA: TGCAGTGCTAGTGAGGAGGGGCGAAATAATTCACCCCTCCACTTT; CDR3 protein: CSASEEGRNNSPLHF
V gene: TRBV2; clone size: .; J gene: TRBJ1-2; D gene: .; CDR3 DNA: TGTGCCAGCAGTGATGGGCCAGGAAGGAATACTGGCTACACCTTC; CDR3 protein: CASSDGPGRNTGYTF
V gene: TRBV2; clone size: .; J gene: TRBJ2-3; D gene: TRBD1; CDR3 DNA: TGTGCCAGCATTTCCCGGGACAGGGTAACAGATACGCAGTATTTT; CDR3 protein: CASISRDRVTDTQYF
V gene: TRBV5-6; clone size: once; J gene: TRBJ2-1; D gene: TRBD2; CDR3 DNA: TGTGCCAGCAGCCCCGGGACTAGCGGCTTCGATGAGCAGTTCTTC; CDR3 protein: CASSPGTSGFDEQFF